This T cell receptor (beta chain) was obtained from a study of CD8+ T cells in alopecia areata listed by TCRdb under 2018. In terms of the full investigation: The treated patients took part in an open-label pilot trial in which moderate-to-severe alopecia areata was treated with oral tofacitinib at 5 to 10 mg twice daily. RNA came from the PAXgene miRNA kit for fixed scalp, the miRNeasy kit for PBMCs, and the RNeasy kit for mouse skin. TCRbeta CDR3 regions were amplified by immunoSEQ multiplex PCR using 35 Vbeta forward and 13 Jbeta reverse primers. Clonality in the scalp was compared among normal scalp (n=4), patchy alopecia areata scalp (n=8), and alopecia totalis/universalis scalp (n=8). Biopsies were taken from tofacitinib-treated patients at baseline and again at 4 and 24 weeks into treatment, and several of those patients also had a later scalp biopsy. Patients received tofacitinib for 6 to 18 months and were then followed off drug for 6 months to check for delayed response and recurrence. Human TCRbeta sequencing covered scalp tissue and sorted CD4+ and CD8+ peripheral blood T cells from patchy and totalis/universalis alopecia areata patients and healthy controls. The study used high-throughput TCRbeta sequencing to examine T cell clonal expansion in alopecia areata, in both the C3H/HeJ mouse model and human patients.

The meaning of the sample's time point label: baseline before oral tofacitinib. Lesional scalp punch biopsies and peripheral blood were obtained from alopecia areata patients. PBMCs were separated by density centrifugation and stained for CD3, CD4 and CD8, after which CD4+ and CD8+ T cells were sorted on a FACSAria. Trimming accounts for 5 bases at V and 0 bases at J, while the number of junction bases matched to no gene is 9. Counted from cysteine to phenylalanine, this CDR3 has 18 amino acids. This entry keeps only the CDR3 DNA: 54 bases, framed from base 1. The germline V gene (reference sequence) gives CDR1 as SEHNR and CDR2 as FQNEAQ. Regarding this clone: Its antigen is still unknown. No base quality information exists; no much larger clone differs at one position.

The investigation overall reported the following: Shared TCR sequences between patients were less evident than in mice, which may be partly attributable to HLA diversity in the patient population. Lesional scalp, especially in alopecia totalis/universalis, showed higher clonality and more expanded CD8+ clones than normal scalp, suggesting antigenic drive. Unlike mouse skin, which is dominated by gammadelta T cells, normal human skin has resident alphabeta T cells that are also sequenced, and this complicates analysis of the scalp TCR repertoire.

The library relied on the immunoSEQ multiplex PCR assay. For TCR sequencing, RNA was extracted from every sample and reverse transcribed into cDNA to serve as template. SuperScript III was used for first-strand cDNA synthesis, primed with a 2:1 mix of oligo-dT and random hexamers. A synthetic immune receptor repertoire was used to measure amplification bias, and any remaining bias was corrected computationally. The original methods were these. Raw reads were preprocessed to remove errors, and CDR3 was defined according to IMGT conventions as the region from the conserved cysteine to phenylalanine. Clonality was computed by normalizing Shannon entropy by log2 of the number of productive unique TCRs and subtracting the result from 1. Whether each scalp clone was CD4 or CD8 was inferred by checking scalp TCRbeta sequences against the CD4 and CD8 repertoires from sorted blood. TCRdb retrieved this table from immuneACCESS and kept in-frame rearrangements only. Not all clones are present; in checked studies, unresolved V genes account for under half, and no reason is known for the remainder. V and J calls and clone size are copied from that table; D and trimming were computed from the DNA. The sample has 200,000 to 250,000 clones on record, 50% to 70% of them singletons. Roughly 0.47% of the sample comes from the top ten.

This receptor was taken from a human donor with alopecia areata. The chain is made from TRBV7-9 and TRBJ2-6, with 8 bases in between that match TRBD1. The sample consisted of CD4+ T cells sorted from blood, taken at week 0. For the CDR3, the sequence is CASSDRDRRYSGANVLTF. The DNA sequence follows: TGTGCCAGCAGCGACCGGGACAGGAGATACTCTGGGGCCAACGTCCTGACTTTC.